This T cell receptor (beta chain) was documented in a study of shared clonotypes between healthy human individuals. CDR1 is SGHDN, CDR2 FVKESK, per germline. The germline V and J ends were trimmed by 4 bases and 6 bases, with 13 bases remaining between them. The CDR3 totals 13 residues. This clone was seen a single time. Naive CD8 cells were CD45RO-negative, positively selected for CCR7, excluding terminally differentiated effector memory CD45RA+ cells. TCRdb's copy holds only in-frame clones and misses some; the assay was immunoSEQ multiplex PCR. The repertoire includes about 1.9 million clones, over 85% of them detected once, and under 2% sits in the top ten.

The receptor was derived from a man between 18 and 29 years old in good health. Some clones in this sample may be carry-over from other donors' samples. Input material: naive CD8+ T cells from PBMCs. This sequence joins TRBV14 and TRBJ2-7; D may be TRBD1 (6 bases). This chain's CDR3 is CASSLQGQAEQYF. The CDR3 nucleotides read TGTGCCAGCAGCCTGCAGGGACAAGCCGAGCAGTACTTC.